Described below is a single T cell receptor beta chain sequence and its context. Study processing details: Nucleated cell counts were estimated from reference gene primer amplification. Clones were read by immunoSEQ multiplex PCR, and TCRdb kept only the in-frame ones, dropping some. The DNA was the basis for D and trimming; V, J and clone size are from that table. The table shows around 89,000 clones, with approximately 90% occurring only once. The CDR3 consists of 15 residues. Germline assignment: CDR1 LNHNV and CDR2 YYDKDF (reference sequence). Trimming cost V 0 bases and J 8 bases, with 13 bases left between them. The data derive from a study of blood T cell repertoires in COVID-19. Study information: COVID-19 samples from acute and convalescent phases originated in the United States, Italy and Spain. Nucleic acid was either cDNA or gDNA, and it came from T cells, B-cell-depleted T cells, or PBMCs.

Sequences were obtained from peripheral blood. This chain connects TRBV15 to TRBJ2-2; the D gene is possibly TRBD1 (5 bases). This sequence originates from a man between 45 and 60 years old with acute or convalescent COVID-19. This CDR3 is CATSRDAGLGGELFF. For the CDR3, the DNA is TGTGCCACCAGCAGAGATGCAGGGTTGGGTGGGGAGCTGTTTTTT.